This is a list of T cell receptor beta chains from one sample in a study of regulatory T cells in long-lasting Graves disease. TCRdb fed the multiplex PCR reads into MiXCR, producing one record per CDR3 protein. The data show a few hundred thousand distinct CDR3 sequences, around 19% seen once. The sample also formed part of further work on T cells in Graves' hyperthyroidism and ophthalmopathy.

Specimen: peripheral blood mononuclear cells (PBMCs), collected at new diagnosis, from a patient treated with antithyroid drugs. All receptors come from a woman in her twenties or thirties with Graves disease. Both conserved end residues are part of each CDR3. A D gene is named only where the DNA matches it firmly. A clone size is listed for some rows: how often the clone was seen (once, few, many), or a class if it is expanded.

size	D	V	J	DNA	CDR3
many	NA	TRBV7-2	TRBJ2-2	TGTGCCAGCAGCTTCGCCGGGACCTCGAACACCGGGGAGCTGTTTTTT	CASSFAGTSNTGELFF
many	NA	TRBV11-2	TRBJ1-2	TGTGCCAGCAGCACCACGACAGGCGACTATGGCTACACCTTC	CASSTTTGDYGYTF
many	NA	TRBV15	TRBJ1-1	TGTGCCACCAGCAGAGCCCAGAACGGCGGGGCCACTGAAGCTTTCTTT	CATSRAQNGGATEAFF
medium-sized	NA	TRBV11-1	TRBJ1-1	TGTGCCAGCAGCCCTCAGGGCCATGAAGCTTTCTTT	CASSPQGHEAFF
NA	TRBD2	TRBV30	TRBJ2-7	TGTGCCTGGAGTTACGGGAGGGCCTACGAGCAGTACTTC	CAWSYGRAYEQYF
once	NA	TRBV14	TRBJ2-5	TGTGCCAGCAGCCAAGATCTGGGGGAGACCCAGTACTTC	CASSQDLGETQYF
NA	TRBD2	TRBV12-3/TRBV12-4	TRBJ2-4	TGTGCCAGCAGTTGGTCTAGCGGGACAAACATTCAGTACTTC	CASSWSSGTNIQYF
many	NA	TRBV5-1	TRBJ1-6	TGCGCCAGCAGCTTGGAGGGGCATTCACCCCTCCACTTT	CASSLEGHSPLHF
NA	TRBD1	TRBV4-1	TRBJ1-2	TGCGCCAGCAGCCAGGAAGGACAGGGGGGTTCCTATGGCTACACCTTC	CASSQEGQGGSYGYTF
many	TRBD1	TRBV18	TRBJ1-1	TGTGCCAGCAGCCAAGACAGGGCTGAAGCTTTCTTT	CASSQDRAEAFF
NA	TRBD2	TRBV2	TRBJ2-1	TGTGCCAGCTCGGGACTAGCGGGTAACAATGAGCAGTTCTTC	CASSGLAGNNEQFF
NA	TRBD1	TRBV27	TRBJ1-2	TGTGCCAGCAGTTACGGGACAGGGTCATATGGCTACACCTTC	CASSYGTGSYGYTF
many	NA	TRBV9	TRBJ1-2	TGTGCCAGCAGCGTAGACTACGGAGGCTACACCTTC	CASSVDYGGYTF
many	TRBD1	TRBV13	TRBJ1-1	TGTGCCGGCGCTCGACAGGGGCGTGAAGCTTTCTTT	CAGARQGREAFF
NA	NA	TRBV29-1	TRBJ2-3	TGCAGCGTTGAGGGGACACACACAGATACGCAGTATTTT	CSVEGTHTDTQYF
many	NA	TRBV29-1	TRBJ2-5	TGCAGCGTTGGAGAGTACGAGACCCAGTACTTC	CSVGEYETQYF
many	NA	TRBV20-1	TRBJ2-5	TGCAGTGCTCCACCGGGGGAGACCCAGTACTTC	CSAPPGETQYF
many	NA	TRBV14	TRBJ2-2	TGTGCCAGCAGCCGGAGGGAACCCGGGGAGCTGTTTTTT	CASSRREPGELFF
many	NA	TRBV6-1	TRBJ1-1	TGTGCCAGCAGTCGCCCCACAGACCTTGACACTGAAGCTTTCTTT	CASSRPTDLDTEAFF
NA	NA	TRBV28	TRBJ2-3	TGTGCCAGCAGTCCTTCCGAGAGCGCCCGCACAGATACGCAGTATTTT	CASSPSESARTDTQYF
many	NA	TRBV27	TRBJ2-7	TGTGCCAGCAGTGCGCGACCAGGGGTAGGGCAGTACTTC	CASSARPGVGQYF
many	NA	TRBV28	TRBJ2-1	TGTGCCAGCAGTTCCTCTTATATGGGGAAGTCGCAGTTCTTC	CASSSSYMGKSQFF
many	NA	TRBV18	TRBJ2-1	TGTGCCAGCTCCCCGGTCAAGGGACACAATGAGCAGTTCTTC	CASSPVKGHNEQFF
many	TRBD2	TRBV4-1	TRBJ2-5	TGCGCCAGCAGCCAAGAAAGTCTGGGAGGGGAGACCCAGTACTTC	CASSQESLGGETQYF
many	NA	TRBV29-1	TRBJ2-2	TGCAGCGTTGGTGGCCGCAACACCGGGGAGCTGTTTTTT	CSVGGRNTGELFF
many	NA	TRBV20-1	TRBJ1-1	TGCAGTGCTAGAGATGTGGGGCTTCGCACTGAAGCTTTCTTT	CSARDVGLRTEAFF
many	NA	TRBV5-1	TRBJ1-1	TGTGCCAGCAGCTTAGGGGGTTCCACTGAAGCTTTCTTT	CASSLGGSTEAFF
many	TRBD2	TRBV2	TRBJ2-1	TGTGCCAGCAGCTCCGGGACTATCACGAACAATGAGCAGTTCTTC	CASSSGTITNNEQFF
few	TRBD2	TRBV28	TRBJ2-1	TGTGCCAGCAGATTACTAGCGGCGTCTTACAATGAGCAGTTCTTC	CASRLLAASYNEQFF
few	NA	TRBV19	TRBJ1-4	TGTGCCAGTAGTATAAGGACTCTACTTGGCGAAAAACTGTTTTTT	CASSIRTLLGEKLFF
many	TRBD1	TRBV27	TRBJ2-1	TGTGCCAGCAGTCCAACAGGGGCCAATGAGCAGTTCTTC	CASSPTGANEQFF
many	NA	TRBV20-1	TRBJ2-5	TGCAGTGCCCCCGGGGAGGGGGCGAAGACCCAGTACTTC	CSAPGEGAKTQYF
many	NA	TRBV9	TRBJ2-7	TGTGCCAGCAGCGTAGATGATGGCCCCTACGAGCAGTACTTC	CASSVDDGPYEQYF
few	NA	TRBV5-5	TRBJ2-7	TGTGCCAGCGGACGGCAGGGGGGTTCCTACGAGCAGTACTTC	CASGRQGGSYEQYF
many	NA	TRBV12-3/TRBV12-4	TRBJ1-1	TGTGCCAGCAGCGGACACCTGAACACTGAAGCTTTCTTT	CASSGHLNTEAFF
many	TRBD1	TRBV28	TRBJ1-4	TGTGCCAGCAGTTTAGGGACAGCAACTAATGAAAAACTGTTTTTT	CASSLGTATNEKLFF
many	TRBD1	TRBV20-1	TRBJ2-7	TGCAGTGTCGGGACAGGGGGCCTCTACGAGCAGTACTTC	CSVGTGGLYEQYF
many	NA	TRBV7-9	TRBJ1-1	TGTGCCAGCAGCTTCCTCTTATCTACCGCTGAAGCTTTCTTT	CASSFLLSTAEAFF
many	NA	TRBV11-2	TRBJ1-4	TGTGCCAGCAGCTTGAAATCAGAACGCGGCTACCAACCGGCGCGAGAAAAACTGTTTTTT	CASSLKSERGYQPAREKLFF
many	TRBD2	TRBV24-1	TRBJ2-3	TGTGCCACCAGTGATTTTGGAGCGGGGGTTCGGGGCACAGATACGCAGTATTTT	CATSDFGAGVRGTDTQYF
many	TRBD2	TRBV29-1	TRBJ2-1	TGCAGCGTTGCGGGACGACTAGCGGGGTCAAGCTCCTACAATGAGCAGTTCTTC	CSVAGRLAGSSSYNEQFF
many	TRBD1	TRBV7-2	TRBJ1-4	TGTGCCAGCAGAGCTTCAGGGACAGGGTCCGGAAAACTGTTTTTT	CASRASGTGSGKLFF
few	NA	TRBV5-6	TRBJ1-6	TGTGCCAGCAGCCCCACTACGGTCTCCTATAATTCACCCCTCCACTTT	CASSPTTVSYNSPLHF
NA	NA	TRBV20-1	TRBJ2-2	TGCAGTGCTAGGGGGGGTGGGACAGCGTTCACCACGAACACCGGGGAGCTGTTTTTT	CSARGGGTAFTTNTGELFF
NA	NA	TRBV3-1	TRBJ1-1	TGTGCCAGCAGCCAGTCGCGGGCGAAGGCTTTCTTT	CASSQSRAKAFF
many	NA	TRBV28	TRBJ2-2	TGTGCCAGCAGTTTGTACGGGGAGCTGTTTTTT	CASSLYGELFF
many	TRBD1	TRBV28	TRBJ1-3	TGTGCCAGCAGTTTGATCAACAGGGGCAGAAACACCATATATTTT	CASSLINRGRNTIYF
many	TRBD1	TRBV27	TRBJ1-1	TGTGCCAGCAGGGTAGCAGGGGGGAACACTGAAGCTTTCTTT	CASRVAGGNTEAFF
many	TRBD2	TRBV30	TRBJ2-4	TGTGCCTGGTCTAGCGGGAACCAAAACATTCAGTACTTC	CAWSSGNQNIQYF
many	NA	TRBV6-1	TRBJ1-5	TGTGCCAGCAGAGGGTTGAGGACACTAAGAAGGGGTAGCAATCAGCCCCAGCATTTT	CASRGLRTLRRGSNQPQHF
many	TRBD1	TRBV7-9	TRBJ1-4	TGTGCCAGCAGCTTATTAGGGGGCGAGACTAATGAAAAACTGTTTTTT	CASSLLGGETNEKLFF
NA	NA	TRBV20-1	TRBJ2-5	TGCAGTGCTAGTTCGGTGCAGGGCGACCAAGAGACCCAGTACTTC	CSASSVQGDQETQYF
NA	TRBD1	TRBV5-7	TRBJ2-1	TGTGCCAGCAGCCTGGACAGGGGGACCTACAATGAGCAGTTCTTC	CASSLDRGTYNEQFF